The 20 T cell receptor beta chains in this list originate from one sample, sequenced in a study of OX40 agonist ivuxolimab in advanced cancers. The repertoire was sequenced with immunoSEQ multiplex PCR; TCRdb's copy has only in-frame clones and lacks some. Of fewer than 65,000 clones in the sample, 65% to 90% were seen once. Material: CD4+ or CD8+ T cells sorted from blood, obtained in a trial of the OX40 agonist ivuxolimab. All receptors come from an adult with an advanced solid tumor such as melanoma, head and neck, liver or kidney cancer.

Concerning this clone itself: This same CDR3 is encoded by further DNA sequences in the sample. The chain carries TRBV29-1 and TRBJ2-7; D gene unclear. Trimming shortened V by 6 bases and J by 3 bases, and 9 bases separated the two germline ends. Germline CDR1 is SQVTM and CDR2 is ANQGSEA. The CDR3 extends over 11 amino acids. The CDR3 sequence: CSVGQVYEQYF. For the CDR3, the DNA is TGCAGCGTAGGCCAAGTCTACGAGCAGTACTTC.

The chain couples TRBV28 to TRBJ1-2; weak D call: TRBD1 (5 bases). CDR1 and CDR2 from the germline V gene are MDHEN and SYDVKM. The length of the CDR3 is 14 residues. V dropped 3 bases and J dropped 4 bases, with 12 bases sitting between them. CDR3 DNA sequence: TGTGCCAGCAGTTTCAGGCGGGGGAGCTATGGCTACACCTTC. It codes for CASSFRRGSYGYTF.

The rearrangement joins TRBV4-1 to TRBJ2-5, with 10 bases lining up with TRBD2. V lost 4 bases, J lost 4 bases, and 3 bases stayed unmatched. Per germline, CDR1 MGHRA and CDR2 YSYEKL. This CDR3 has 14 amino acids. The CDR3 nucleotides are TGCGCCAGCAGCCGAGCGGGGGGGACAGAGACCCAGTACTTC. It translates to CASSRAGGTETQYF.

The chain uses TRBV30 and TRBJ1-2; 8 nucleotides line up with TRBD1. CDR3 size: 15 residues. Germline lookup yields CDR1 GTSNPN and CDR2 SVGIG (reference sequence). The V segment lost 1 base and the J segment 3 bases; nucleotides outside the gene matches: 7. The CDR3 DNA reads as TGTGCCTGGAGTGGTGACAGGGGCCCTCACTATGGCTACACCTTC. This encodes CAWSGDRGPHYGYTF.

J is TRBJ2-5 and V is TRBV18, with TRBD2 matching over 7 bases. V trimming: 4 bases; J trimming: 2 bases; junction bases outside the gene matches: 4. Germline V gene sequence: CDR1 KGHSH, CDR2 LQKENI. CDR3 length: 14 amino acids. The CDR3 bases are TGTGCCAGCTCACACAGGACTAGGCAAGAGACCCAGTACTTC. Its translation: CASSHRTRQETQYF.

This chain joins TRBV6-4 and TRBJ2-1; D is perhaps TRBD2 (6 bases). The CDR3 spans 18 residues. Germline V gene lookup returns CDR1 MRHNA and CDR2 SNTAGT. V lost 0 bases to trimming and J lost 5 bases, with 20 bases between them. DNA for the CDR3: TGTGCCAGCAGTGACTCGAGTTTTTGGCCGTCGGGGGACAATGAGCAGTTCTTC. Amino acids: CASSDSSFWPSGDNEQFF.

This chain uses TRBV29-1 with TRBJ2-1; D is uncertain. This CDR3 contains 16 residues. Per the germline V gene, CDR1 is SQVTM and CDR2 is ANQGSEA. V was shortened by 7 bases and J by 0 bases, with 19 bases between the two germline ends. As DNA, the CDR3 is TGCAGCGCAACCACGCAGTCTCGCCGCTCCTACAATGAGCAGTTCTTC. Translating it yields CSATTQSRRSYNEQFF.

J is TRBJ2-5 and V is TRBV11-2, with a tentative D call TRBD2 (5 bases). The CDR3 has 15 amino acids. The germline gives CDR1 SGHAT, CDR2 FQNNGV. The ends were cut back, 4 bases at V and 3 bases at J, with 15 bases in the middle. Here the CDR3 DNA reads TGTGCCAGCAGCTCCAGCCCGCGGCGGGAAGAGACCCAGTACTTC. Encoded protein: CASSSSPRREETQYF.

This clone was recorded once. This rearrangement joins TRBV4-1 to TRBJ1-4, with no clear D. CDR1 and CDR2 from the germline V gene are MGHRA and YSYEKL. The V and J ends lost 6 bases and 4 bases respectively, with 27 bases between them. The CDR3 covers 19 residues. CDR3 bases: TGCGCCAGCAGTCCCCAAAGAAGAGGAGGAACCGGGAATAATGAAAAACTGTTTTTT. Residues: CASSPQRRGGTGNNEKLFF.

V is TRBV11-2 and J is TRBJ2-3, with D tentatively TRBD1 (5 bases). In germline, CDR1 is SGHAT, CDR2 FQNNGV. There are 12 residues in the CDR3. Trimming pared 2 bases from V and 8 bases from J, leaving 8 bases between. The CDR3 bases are TGTGCCAGCAGCTTATCAAGGGGTACGCAGTATTTT. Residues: CASSLSRGTQYF.

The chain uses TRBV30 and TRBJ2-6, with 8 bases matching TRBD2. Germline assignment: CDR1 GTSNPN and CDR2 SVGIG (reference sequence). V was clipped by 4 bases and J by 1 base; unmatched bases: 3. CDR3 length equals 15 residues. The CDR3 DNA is TGTGCCTGGACCTTAGCGGGGTCTGGGGCCAACGTCCTGACTTTC. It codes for CAWTLAGSGANVLTF.

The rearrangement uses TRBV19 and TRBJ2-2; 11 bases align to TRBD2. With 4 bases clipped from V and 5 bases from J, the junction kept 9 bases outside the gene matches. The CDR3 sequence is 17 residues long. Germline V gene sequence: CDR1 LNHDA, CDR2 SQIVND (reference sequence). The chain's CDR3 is CASSTHRVAGGTGELFF. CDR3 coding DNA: TGTGCCAGTAGTACCCACCGGGTAGCGGGGGGGACCGGGGAGCTGTTTTTT.

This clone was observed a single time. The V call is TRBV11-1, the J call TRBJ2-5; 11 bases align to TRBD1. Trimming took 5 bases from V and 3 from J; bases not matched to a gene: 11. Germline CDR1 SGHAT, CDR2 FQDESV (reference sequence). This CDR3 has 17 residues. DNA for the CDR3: TGTGCCAGCAGCCTGGGGGCTGGGACAGGGGGAAAAGAGACCCAGTACTTC. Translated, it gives CASSLGAGTGGKETQYF.

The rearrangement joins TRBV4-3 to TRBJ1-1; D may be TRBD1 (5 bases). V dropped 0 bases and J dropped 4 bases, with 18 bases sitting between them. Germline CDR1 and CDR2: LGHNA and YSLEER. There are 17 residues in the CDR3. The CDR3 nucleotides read TGCGCCAGCAGCCAAGATTTTGGGGTTTGGGGGAGCACTGAAGCTTTCTTT. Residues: CASSQDFGVWGSTEAFF.

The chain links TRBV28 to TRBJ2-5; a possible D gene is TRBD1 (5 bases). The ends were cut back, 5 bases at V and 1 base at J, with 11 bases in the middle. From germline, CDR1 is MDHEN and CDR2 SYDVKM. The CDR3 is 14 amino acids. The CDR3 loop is CASSGQGRQETQYF. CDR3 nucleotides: TGTGCCAGCAGTGGTCAGGGTCGCCAAGAGACCCAGTACTTC.

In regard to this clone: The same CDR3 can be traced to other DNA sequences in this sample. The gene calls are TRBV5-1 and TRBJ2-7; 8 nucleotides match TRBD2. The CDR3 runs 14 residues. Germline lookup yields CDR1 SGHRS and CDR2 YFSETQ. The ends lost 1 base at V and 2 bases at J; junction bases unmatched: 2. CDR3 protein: CASSLSGGAYEQYF. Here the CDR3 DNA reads TGCGCCAGCAGCTTGAGCGGGGGTGCCTACGAGCAGTACTTC.

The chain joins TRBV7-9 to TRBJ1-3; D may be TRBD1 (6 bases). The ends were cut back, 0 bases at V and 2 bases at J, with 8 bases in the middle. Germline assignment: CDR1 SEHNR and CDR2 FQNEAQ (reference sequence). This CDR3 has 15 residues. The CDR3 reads CASSLAGGTGNTIYF. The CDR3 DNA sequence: TGTGCCAGCAGCTTAGCAGGGGGGACTGGAAACACCATATATTTT.

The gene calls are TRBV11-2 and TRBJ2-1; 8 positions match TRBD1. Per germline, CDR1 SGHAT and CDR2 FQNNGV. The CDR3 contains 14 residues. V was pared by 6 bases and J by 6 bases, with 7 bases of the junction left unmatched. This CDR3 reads CASSLQGVGNEQFF. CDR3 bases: TGTGCCAGCAGTTTACAGGGGGTTGGCAATGAGCAGTTCTTC.

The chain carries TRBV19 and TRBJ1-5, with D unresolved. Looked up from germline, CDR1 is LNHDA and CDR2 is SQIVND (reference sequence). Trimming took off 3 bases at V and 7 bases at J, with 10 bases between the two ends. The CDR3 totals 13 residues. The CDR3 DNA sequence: TGTGCCAGTAGTATGACGGTACAGCAGCCCCAGCATTTT. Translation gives CASSMTVQQPQHF. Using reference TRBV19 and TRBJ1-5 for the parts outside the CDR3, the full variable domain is DGGITQSPKYLFRKEGQNVTLSCEQNLNHDAMYWYRQDPGQGLRLIYYSQIVNDFQKGDIAEGYSVSREKKESFPLTVTSAQKNPTAFYLCASSMTVQQPQHFGDGTRLSIL.

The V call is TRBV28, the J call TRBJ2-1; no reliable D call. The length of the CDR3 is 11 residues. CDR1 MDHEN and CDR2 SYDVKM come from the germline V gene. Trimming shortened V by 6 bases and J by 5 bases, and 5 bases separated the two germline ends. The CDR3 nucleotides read TGTGCCAGCAGCCTGGACAATGAGCAGTTCTTC. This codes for CASSLDNEQFF.